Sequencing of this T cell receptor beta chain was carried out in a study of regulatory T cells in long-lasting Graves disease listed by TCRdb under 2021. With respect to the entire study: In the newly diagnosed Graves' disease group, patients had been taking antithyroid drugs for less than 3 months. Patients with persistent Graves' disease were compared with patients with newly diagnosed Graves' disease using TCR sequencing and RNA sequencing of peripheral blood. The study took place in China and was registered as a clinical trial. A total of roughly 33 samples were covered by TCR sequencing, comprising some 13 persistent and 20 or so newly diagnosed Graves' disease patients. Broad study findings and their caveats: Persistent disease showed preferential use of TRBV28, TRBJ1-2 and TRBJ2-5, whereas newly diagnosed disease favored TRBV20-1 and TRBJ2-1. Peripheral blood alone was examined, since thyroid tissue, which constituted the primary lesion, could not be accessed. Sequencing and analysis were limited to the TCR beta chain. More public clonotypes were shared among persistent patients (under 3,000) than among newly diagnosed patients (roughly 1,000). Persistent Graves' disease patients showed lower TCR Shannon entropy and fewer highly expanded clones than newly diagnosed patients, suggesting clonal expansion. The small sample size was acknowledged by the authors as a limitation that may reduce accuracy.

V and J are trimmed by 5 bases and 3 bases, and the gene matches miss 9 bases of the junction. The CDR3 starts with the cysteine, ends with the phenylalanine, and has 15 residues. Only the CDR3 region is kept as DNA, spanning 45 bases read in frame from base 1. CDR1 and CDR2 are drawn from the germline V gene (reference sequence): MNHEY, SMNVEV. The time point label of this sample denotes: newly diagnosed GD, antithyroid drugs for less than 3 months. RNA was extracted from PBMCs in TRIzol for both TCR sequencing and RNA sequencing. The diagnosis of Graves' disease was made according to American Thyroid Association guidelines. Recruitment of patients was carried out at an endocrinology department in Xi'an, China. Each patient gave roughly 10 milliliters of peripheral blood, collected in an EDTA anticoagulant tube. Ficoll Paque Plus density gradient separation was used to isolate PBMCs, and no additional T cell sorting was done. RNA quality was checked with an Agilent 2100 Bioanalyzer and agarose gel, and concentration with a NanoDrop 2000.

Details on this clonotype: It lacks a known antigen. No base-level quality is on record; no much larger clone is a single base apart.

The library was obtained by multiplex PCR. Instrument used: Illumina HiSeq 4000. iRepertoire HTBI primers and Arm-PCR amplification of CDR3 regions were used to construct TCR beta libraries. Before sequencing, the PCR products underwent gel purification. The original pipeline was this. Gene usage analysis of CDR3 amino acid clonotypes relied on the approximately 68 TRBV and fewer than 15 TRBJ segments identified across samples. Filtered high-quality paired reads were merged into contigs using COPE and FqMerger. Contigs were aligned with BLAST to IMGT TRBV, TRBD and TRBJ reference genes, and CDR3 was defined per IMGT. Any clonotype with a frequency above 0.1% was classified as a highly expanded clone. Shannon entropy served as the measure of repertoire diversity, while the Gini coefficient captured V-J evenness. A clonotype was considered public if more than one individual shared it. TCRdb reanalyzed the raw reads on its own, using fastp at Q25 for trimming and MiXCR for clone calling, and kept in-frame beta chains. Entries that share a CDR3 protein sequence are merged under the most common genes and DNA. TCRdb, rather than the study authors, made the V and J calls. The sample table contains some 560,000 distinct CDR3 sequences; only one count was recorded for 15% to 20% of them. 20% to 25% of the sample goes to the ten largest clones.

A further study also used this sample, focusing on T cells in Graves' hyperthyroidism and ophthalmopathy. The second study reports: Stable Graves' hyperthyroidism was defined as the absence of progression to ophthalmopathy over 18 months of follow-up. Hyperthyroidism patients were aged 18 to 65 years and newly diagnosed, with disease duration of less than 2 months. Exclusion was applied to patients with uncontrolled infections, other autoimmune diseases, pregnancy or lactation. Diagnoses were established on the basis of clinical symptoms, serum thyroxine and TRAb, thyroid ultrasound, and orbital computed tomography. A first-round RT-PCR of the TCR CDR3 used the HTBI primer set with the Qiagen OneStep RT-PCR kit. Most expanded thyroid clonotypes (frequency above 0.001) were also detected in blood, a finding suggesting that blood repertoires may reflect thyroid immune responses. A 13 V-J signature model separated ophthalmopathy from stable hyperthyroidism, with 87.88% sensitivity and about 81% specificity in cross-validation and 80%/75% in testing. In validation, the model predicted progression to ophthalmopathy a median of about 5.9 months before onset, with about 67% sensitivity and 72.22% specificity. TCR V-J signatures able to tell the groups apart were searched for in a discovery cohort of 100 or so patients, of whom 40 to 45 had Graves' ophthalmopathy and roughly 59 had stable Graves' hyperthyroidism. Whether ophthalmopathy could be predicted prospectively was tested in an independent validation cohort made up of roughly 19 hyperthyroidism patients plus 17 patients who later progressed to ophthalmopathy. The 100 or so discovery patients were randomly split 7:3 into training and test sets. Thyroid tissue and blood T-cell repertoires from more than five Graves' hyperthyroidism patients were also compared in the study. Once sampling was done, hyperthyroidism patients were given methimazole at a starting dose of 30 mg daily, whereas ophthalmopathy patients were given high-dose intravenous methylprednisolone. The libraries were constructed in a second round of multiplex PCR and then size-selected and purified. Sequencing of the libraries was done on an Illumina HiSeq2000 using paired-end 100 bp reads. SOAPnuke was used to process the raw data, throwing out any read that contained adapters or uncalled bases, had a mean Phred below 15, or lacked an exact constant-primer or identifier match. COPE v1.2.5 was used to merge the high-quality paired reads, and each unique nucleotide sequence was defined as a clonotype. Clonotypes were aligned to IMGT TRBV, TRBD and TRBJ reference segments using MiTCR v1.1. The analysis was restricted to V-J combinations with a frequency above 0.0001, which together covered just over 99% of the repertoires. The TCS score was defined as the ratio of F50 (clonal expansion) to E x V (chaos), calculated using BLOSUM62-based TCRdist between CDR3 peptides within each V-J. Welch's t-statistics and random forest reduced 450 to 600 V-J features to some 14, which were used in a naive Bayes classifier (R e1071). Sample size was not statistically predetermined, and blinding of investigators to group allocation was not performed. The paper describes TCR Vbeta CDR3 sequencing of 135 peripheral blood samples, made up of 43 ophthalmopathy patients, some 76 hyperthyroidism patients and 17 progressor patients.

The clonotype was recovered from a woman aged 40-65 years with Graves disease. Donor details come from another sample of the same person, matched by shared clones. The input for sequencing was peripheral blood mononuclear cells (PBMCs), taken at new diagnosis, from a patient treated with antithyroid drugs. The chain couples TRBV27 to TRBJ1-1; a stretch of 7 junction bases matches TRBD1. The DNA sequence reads TGTGCCAGCAGTGCCCTACAGGGGAGGGACACTGAAGCTTTCTTT. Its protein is CASSALQGRDTEAFF.